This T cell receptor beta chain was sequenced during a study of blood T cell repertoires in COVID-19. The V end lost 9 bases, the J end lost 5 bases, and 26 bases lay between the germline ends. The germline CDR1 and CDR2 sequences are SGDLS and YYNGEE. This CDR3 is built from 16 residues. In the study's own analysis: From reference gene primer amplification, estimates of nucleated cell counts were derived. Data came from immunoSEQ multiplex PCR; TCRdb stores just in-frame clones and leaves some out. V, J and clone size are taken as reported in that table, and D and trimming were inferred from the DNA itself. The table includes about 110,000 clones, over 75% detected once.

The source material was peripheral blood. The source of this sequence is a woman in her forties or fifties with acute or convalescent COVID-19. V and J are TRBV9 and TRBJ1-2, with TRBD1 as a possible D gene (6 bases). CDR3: CATTMVQGTAQYGYTF. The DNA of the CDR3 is TGTGCCACGACGATGGTCCAGGGGACCGCCCAATATGGCTACACCTTC.